These 22 T cell receptor beta chains came from one sample sequenced in a study of blood T cell repertoires in COVID-19. Using immunoSEQ multiplex PCR, the repertoire was profiled, and TCRdb retains in-frame clones only, with some absent. The sample includes about 6,600 clones, more than 80% of them seen just once. The specimen sequenced was peripheral blood. The receptors originated from a man older than 75 with active COVID-19.

The chain recombines TRBV28 with TRBJ1-1, with unresolved D. The CDR3 loop spans 11 amino acids. Per germline, CDR1 MDHEN and CDR2 SYDVKM. With 6 bases removed from V and 10 bases from J, the gap between germline ends came to 12 bases. The CDR3 sequence: CASSWALTAFF. The CDR3 nucleotides are TGTGCCAGCAGCTGGGCCCTGACAGCTTTCTTT. Using reference TRBV28 and TRBJ1-1 for the parts outside the CDR3, the full variable domain is DVKVTQSSRYLVKRTGEKVFLECVQDMDHENMFWYRQDPGLGLRLIYFSYDVKMKEKGDIPEGYSVSREKKERFSLILESASTNQTSMYLCASSWALTAFFGQGTRLTVV.

V and J are TRBV18 and TRBJ2-2; 10 bases align to TRBD2. The CDR3 extends over 17 amino acids. Germline CDR1 reads KGHSH; CDR2 reads LQKENI. The junction had 5 bases not matched to a gene; V was cut back by 0 bases and J by 4 bases. This chain's CDR3 is CASSPPSSGRGTGELFF. As DNA, the CDR3 is TGTGCCAGCTCACCACCGTCTAGCGGGAGAGGCACCGGGGAGCTGTTTTTT.

This chain links TRBV19 with TRBJ2-7; TRBD1 is a possible D gene (6 bases). The V end was cut by 5 bases, the J end by 2 bases, with 19 bases between. This CDR3 contains 16 residues. Germline V gives CDR1 LNHDA, CDR2 SQIVND (reference sequence). CDR3 sequence (DNA): TGTGCCAGTAGTGCCCCCCAAGGACAGCCAACCTACGAGCAGTACTTC. It specifies CASSAPQGQPTYEQYF.

This chain links TRBV11-1 with TRBJ2-7; the match to TRBD1 covers 8 bases. Germline-derived CDR1 and CDR2 are SGHAT and FQDESV (reference sequence). J lost 3 bases, V lost 5 bases, and 6 bases had no gene match. The CDR3 has 14 residues. The CDR3 nucleotides read TGTGCCAGCAGCCCCAGGACAGGGAACTACGAGCAGTACTTC. This encodes CASSPRTGNYEQYF.

The V and J genes are TRBV19 and TRBJ1-2; no reliable D call. CDR3 size: 11 residues. In germline, CDR1 is LNHDA, CDR2 SQIVND (reference sequence). Trimming stripped 4 bases from V and 5 bases from J, with 5 bases between. CDR3 region: CASSTGYGYTF. CDR3 DNA sequence: TGTGCCAGTAGTACGGGGTATGGCTACACCTTC.

The chain has TRBV27 and TRBJ2-7, with a possible D match to TRBD1 (6 bases). Germline values: CDR1 MNHEY, CDR2 SMNVEV (reference sequence). V gave up 2 bases and J gave up 3 bases, with 8 bases separating them. The CDR3 sequence is 13 residues long. CDR3 region: CASSLQQGYEQYF. In DNA form, the CDR3 reads TGTGCCAGCAGTTTACAACAGGGCTACGAGCAGTACTTC.

The chain combines TRBV18 with TRBJ2-1; tentative D call: TRBD2 (6 bases). This CDR3 has 16 residues. Trimming left V 8 bases short and J 8 bases short, with 25 bases between. Germline loops: CDR1 KGHSH, CDR2 LQKENI. CDR3 residues: CASQSYNGGSIDEQFF. The CDR3 DNA sequence: TGTGCCAGCCAGTCTTACAATGGGGGGAGTATCGATGAGCAGTTCTTC.

This rearrangement joins TRBV19 to TRBJ1-6; D remains unclear. The germline V gene encodes CDR1 LNHDA and CDR2 SQIVND (reference sequence). This CDR3 has 15 residues. V lost 5 bases, J lost 5 bases, and 13 bases lay in between. The CDR3 nucleotides read TGTGCCAGTAGTCCCGTGGAGTTAGATAATTCACCCCTCCACTTT. Translating gives CASSPVELDNSPLHF.

This rearrangement joins TRBV5-1 to TRBJ2-3, with 10 bases aligning to TRBD2. The CDR3 runs to 17 residues. Germline CDR1 and CDR2: SGHRS and YFSETQ. Germline trimming cut 3 bases from V and 0 bases from J; bases unmatched to any gene: 7. CDR3 DNA sequence: TGCGCCAGCAGCTCCTACTCGACTAGCGGGAGCACAGATACGCAGTATTTT. Protein: CASSSYSTSGSTDTQYF.

The chain is built from TRBV10-1 and TRBJ2-5, with 12 bases aligning to TRBD1. V shed 8 bases and J 2 bases; nucleotides not matched to a gene: 12. The CDR3 is made up of 17 amino acids. CDR1 and CDR2 from the germline V gene are WNHNN and SYGVQD (reference sequence). Here the CDR3 DNA reads TGCGCCAGCGGCTCCGGGACAGGGGGCTTAATGCAAGAGACCCAGTACTTC. Amino acid sequence: CASGSGTGGLMQETQYF.

The rearrangement uses TRBV29-1 and TRBJ1-2; no firm D call. The CDR3 length is 13 residues. The V gene's germline CDR1 is SQVTM and CDR2 ANQGSEA. V lost 5 bases, J lost 7 bases, and 17 bases lay in between. CDR3 in DNA: TGCAGCGTTCTAGCTCCACTTGGCGGTGGCTACACCTTC. Translation gives CSVLAPLGGGYTF.

V is TRBV4-2 and J is TRBJ2-5; 11 nucleotides agree with TRBD2. Per the germline V gene, CDR1 is LGHNA and CDR2 is YNFKEQ. V shed 4 bases, J shed 0 bases, and the junction held 4 bases outside the gene matches. CDR3 size: 16 residues. The CDR3 region is CASSRGTSGYQETQYF. In DNA form, the CDR3 reads TGTGCCAGCAGCCGGGGGACTAGCGGCTACCAAGAGACCCAGTACTTC.

The CDR3 spells CASSYTGRANTGELFF. CDR3 bases: TGTGCCAGCAGCTACACCGGGAGGGCCAACACCGGGGAGCTGTTTTTT. The chain employs TRBV7-3 and TRBJ2-2, with TRBD2 matching over 8 bases. Germline V lookup: CDR1 SGHTA, CDR2 FQGTGA. The CDR3 is 16 residues long. Unmatched junction bases numbered 6, after V lost 4 bases and J lost 2 bases. Complete variable domain (other parts from reference TRBV7-3 and TRBJ2-2): GAGVSQTPSNKVTEKGKYVELRCDPISGHTALYWYRQSLGQGPEFLIYFQGTGAADDSGLPNDRFFAVRPEGSVSTLKIQRTERGDSAVYLCASSYTGRANTGELFFGEGSRLTVL.

This clone was found once. The chain uses TRBV6-2 or TRBV6-3 and TRBJ2-2, with TRBD2 identical over 10 bases. The CDR3 totals 17 residues. In germline, CDR1 is MNHEY, CDR2 SVGEGT. J gave up 4 bases and V 2 bases, and 7 bases lay outside the gene matches. The chain's CDR3 is CASSYRTIAGGTGELFF. In DNA, the CDR3 is TGTGCCAGCAGTTACCGGACTATAGCGGGAGGCACCGGGGAGCTGTTTTTT.

The chain combines TRBV19 with TRBJ1-3; the D gene is possibly TRBD1 (5 bases). V lost 6 bases and J lost 3, with 21 bases in between. The CDR3 is 17 residues long. Germline CDR1 reads LNHDA; CDR2 reads SQIVND (reference sequence). The CDR3 coding sequence is TGTGCCAGTAGAAAAGGGGCTCTACAGATTTATGGAAACACCATATATTTT. It yields the protein CASRKGALQIYGNTIYF.

V gene TRBV9 combines with J gene TRBJ1-2, with D possibly being TRBD1 (6 bases). This CDR3 has 14 residues. The V end lost 4 bases, the J end lost 3 bases, and 13 bases lay between the germline ends. Germline-derived CDR1 and CDR2 are SGDLS and YYNGEE. CDR3 protein: CASSPQTGDYGYTF. CDR3 nucleotides: TGTGCCAGCAGCCCCCAGACAGGAGACTATGGCTACACCTTC.

The chain has TRBV6-2 or TRBV6-3 and TRBJ2-1; D remains unclear. V lost 3 bases and J lost 7, with 25 bases in between. Germline V gives CDR1 MNHEY, CDR2 SVGEGT. This CDR3 has 18 residues. CDR3 in DNA: TGTGCCAGCAGTTATATTACCGCGCTCGCTTTGCCCCCTAATGAGCAGTTCTTC. Its translation is CASSYITALALPPNEQFF.

The chain uses TRBV5-1 and TRBJ2-1; a possible D gene is TRBD2 (5 bases). This CDR3 has 15 amino acids. CDR1 SGHRS and CDR2 YFSETQ come from the germline V gene. Trimming took off 0 bases at V and 5 bases at J, with 12 bases between the two ends. The CDR3 coding sequence is TGCGCCAGCAGCTTGGTGGTGGGAGTAGACAATGAGCAGTTCTTC. This codes for CASSLVVGVDNEQFF.

A single count supports this clone. The J gene is TRBJ2-1, the V gene TRBV18; D is undetermined. In germline, CDR1 is KGHSH, CDR2 LQKENI. The CDR3 contains 15 residues. V was clipped by 3 bases and J by 8 bases, with 17 bases between them. The CDR3 region has the DNA TGTGCCAGCTCACCCTCTTCGGTCCTGCTAGATGAGCAGTTCTTC. The encoded protein is CASSPSSVLLDEQFF. Drawing the rest from reference TRBV18 and TRBJ2-1, the complete variable domain is NAGVMQNPRHLVRRRGQEARLRCSPMKGHSHVYWYRQLPEEGLKFMVYLQKENIIDESGMPKERFSAEFPKEGPSILRIQQVVRGDSAAYFCASSPSSVLLDEQFFGPGTRLTVL.

This chain joins TRBV18 and TRBJ2-6; 11 bases agree with TRBD2. Germline CDR1 KGHSH, CDR2 LQKENI. The V and J ends lost 3 bases and 4 bases, in that order; junction bases with no gene match: 14. This CDR3 has 20 residues. The CDR3 protein is CASSPQGLAGGISGANVLTF. DNA for the CDR3: TGTGCCAGCTCACCTCAAGGTCTAGCGGGAGGAATCTCCGGGGCCAACGTCCTGACTTTC.

The genes are TRBV7-9 and TRBJ2-5; D may be TRBD2 (5 bases). The V gene's germline CDR1 is SEHNR and CDR2 FQNEAQ (reference sequence). There are 17 residues in the CDR3. V lost 2 bases, J lost 2 bases, and 18 bases lay in between. CDR3 nucleotide sequence: TGTGCCAGCAGCTTACCAAGTGACGGGAAACCTCAAGAGACCCAGTACTTC. This codes for CASSLPSDGKPQETQYF.

The rearrangement uses TRBV6-5 and TRBJ2-3; no clear D gene. With 2 bases removed from V and 0 bases from J, the gap between germline ends came to 9 bases. From germline, CDR1 is MNHEY and CDR2 SVGAGI. CDR3 size: 15 residues. In DNA form, the CDR3 reads TGTGCCAGCAGTTACAGATCCCGGAGCACAGATACGCAGTATTTT. The encoded protein is CASSYRSRSTDTQYF.